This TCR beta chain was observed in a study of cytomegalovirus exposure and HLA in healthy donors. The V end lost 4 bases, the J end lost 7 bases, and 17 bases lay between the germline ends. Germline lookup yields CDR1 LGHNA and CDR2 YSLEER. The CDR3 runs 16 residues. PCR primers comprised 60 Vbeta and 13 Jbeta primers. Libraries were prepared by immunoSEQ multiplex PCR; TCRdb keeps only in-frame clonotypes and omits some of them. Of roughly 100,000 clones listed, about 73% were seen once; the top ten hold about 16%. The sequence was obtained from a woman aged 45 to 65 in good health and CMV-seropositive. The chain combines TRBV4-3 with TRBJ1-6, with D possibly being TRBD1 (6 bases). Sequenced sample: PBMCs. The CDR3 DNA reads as TGCGCCAGCAGCCCCCGGGGGGGCGTTGGGAATTCACCCCTCCACTTT. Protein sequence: CASSPRGGVGNSPLHF.